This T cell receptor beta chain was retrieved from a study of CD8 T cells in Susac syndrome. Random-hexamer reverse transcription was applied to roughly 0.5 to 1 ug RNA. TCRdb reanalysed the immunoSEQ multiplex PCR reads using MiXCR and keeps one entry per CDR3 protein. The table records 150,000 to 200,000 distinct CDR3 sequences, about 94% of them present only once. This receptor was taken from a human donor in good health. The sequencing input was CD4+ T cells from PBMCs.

CDR3 bases: TGCGCCAGCAGGAGGGTGTCGTACGAGCAGTACTTC. Protein product: CASRRVSYEQYF. The rearrangement uses TRBV10-2 and TRBJ2-7, with a tentative D call TRBD2 (5 bases). CDR3 length: 12 residues. The germline V gene has CDR1 WSHSY and CDR2 SAAADI. The V end was cut by 6 bases, the J end by 4 bases, with 10 bases between.